In its sample, the clone carrying this TCR beta chain was seen once. Its antigen is as yet unknown. The data are from a study of Tregs in tolerant kidney transplant recipients. Looking at the study overall: An approximately 3-day belatacept mixed lymphocyte reaction, sometimes plus 5-day graft donor restimulation, preceded CD4+CD25+CD127- sorting.

The ends were cut back, 7 bases at V and 4 bases at J, with 17 bases in the middle. CDR3 length: 15 residues. In germline, CDR1 is MNHNS, CDR2 SASEGT. Overall study findings and caveats: Findings come from small patient numbers and require larger validation. Tregs expanded with activated donor B cells seemed most donor-specific.

TCRdb's copy holds only in-frame clones and misses some; the assay was immunoSEQ multiplex PCR. The table lists 35,000 to 50,000 clones, roughly 95% of them singletons, with about 0.36% in the top ten. The chain combines TRBV6-1 with TRBJ1-5; D is perhaps TRBD1 (6 bases). Specimen: Tregs from blood cultured with allogeneic cells. This TCR was sampled from a human donor in good health. CDR3 nucleotide sequence: TGTGCCAGCACCCGAGGAGGGGGAGGTAATCAGCCCCAGCATTTT. Its translation: CASTRGGGGNQPQHF.